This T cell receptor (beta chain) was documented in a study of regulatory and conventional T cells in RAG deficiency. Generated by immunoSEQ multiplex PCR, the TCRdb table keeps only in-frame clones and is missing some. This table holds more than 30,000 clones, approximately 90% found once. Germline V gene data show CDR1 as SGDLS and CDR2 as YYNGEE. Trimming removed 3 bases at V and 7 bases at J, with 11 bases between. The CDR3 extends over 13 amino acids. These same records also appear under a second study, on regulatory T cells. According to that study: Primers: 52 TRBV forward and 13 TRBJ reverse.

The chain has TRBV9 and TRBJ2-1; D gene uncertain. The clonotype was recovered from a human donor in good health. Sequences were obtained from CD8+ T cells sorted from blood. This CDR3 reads CASSDPVGNEQFF. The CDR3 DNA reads TGTGCCAGCAGCGACCCTGTCGGTAATGAGCAGTTCTTC.